These T cell receptor beta chains were read from a single sample in a study of cytomegalovirus exposure and HLA in healthy donors. Sequenced by immunoSEQ multiplex PCR; TCRdb stores in-frame clones only, minus some. The table has more than 95,000 clones, around 81% seen once. Input material: PBMCs. The receptors originated from a woman aged 25-40 years in good health and CMV-seronegative. Each CDR3 is given with its conserved first and last residue. A D gene is named only where the DNA matches it firmly. Clone size is given for some rows only: seen once, a few or many times, or a class if the clone is expanded.

d_gene: .; v_gene: TRBV7-9; abundance: .; j_gene: TRBJ2-3; CDR3nt: TGTTCCAGCAGCTTTGGGACTAGCACAGATACGCAGTATTTT; CDR3aa: CSSSFGTSTDTQYF
d_gene: TRBD1; v_gene: TRBV5-1; abundance: .; j_gene: TRBJ1-1; CDR3nt: TGCGCCAGCAGCTTGGGGACAGGGGGCTACACTGAAGCTTTCTTT; CDR3aa: CASSLGTGGYTEAFF
d_gene: .; v_gene: TRBV2; abundance: .; j_gene: TRBJ2-2; CDR3nt: TGTGCCAGCCGACGCGTAGCGGCGAACACCGGGGAGCTGTTTTTT; CDR3aa: CASRRVAANTGELFF
d_gene: .; v_gene: TRBV27; abundance: .; j_gene: TRBJ2-2; CDR3nt: TGTGCCACTCAGGGGACCGGGGAGCTGTTTTTT; CDR3aa: CATQGTGELFF
d_gene: .; v_gene: TRBV6-1; abundance: once; j_gene: TRBJ2-5; CDR3nt: TGTGCCAGCAGTGAAGGGCGGCGTGAGACCCAGTACTTC; CDR3aa: CASSEGRRETQYF
d_gene: TRBD1; v_gene: TRBV4-3; abundance: once; j_gene: TRBJ1-1; CDR3nt: TGCGCCAGCAGCCAAGATAACAGGGGGCTTACTGAAGCTTTCTTT; CDR3aa: CASSQDNRGLTEAFF
d_gene: TRBD2; v_gene: TRBV6-1; abundance: .; j_gene: TRBJ2-1; CDR3nt: TGTGCCAGCTCTAGCGGGAGCTACTACAATGAGCAGTTCTTC; CDR3aa: CASSSGSYYNEQFF
d_gene: .; v_gene: TRBV6-1; abundance: .; j_gene: TRBJ1-4; CDR3nt: TGTGCCAGCAGTGGGGTAGAGGTCACAACTAATGAAAAACTGTTTTTT; CDR3aa: CASSGVEVTTNEKLFF
d_gene: .; v_gene: TRBV7-8; abundance: .; j_gene: TRBJ1-1; CDR3nt: TGTGCCAGCAGGGACAGGAACACTGAAGCTTTCTTT; CDR3aa: CASRDRNTEAFF
d_gene: .; v_gene: TRBV25-1; abundance: .; j_gene: TRBJ2-1; CDR3nt: TGTGCCAGCAGTGACGGAGTCCGTTTCTCCTACAATGAGCAGTTCTTC; CDR3aa: CASSDGVRFSYNEQFF
d_gene: TRBD2; v_gene: TRBV5-4; abundance: once; j_gene: TRBJ2-7; CDR3nt: TGTGCCAGCAGCTCAGCGGGAGGGAGCTCCTACGAGCAGTACTTC; CDR3aa: CASSSAGGSSYEQYF
d_gene: .; v_gene: TRBV27; abundance: .; j_gene: TRBJ2-2; CDR3nt: TGTGCCAGCAGTTTAGGTTTCGGTCTAGCCACAACCGGGGAGCTGTTTTTT; CDR3aa: CASSLGFGLATTGELFF
d_gene: .; v_gene: TRBV29-1; abundance: .; j_gene: TRBJ2-2; CDR3nt: TGCAGCGTCAACCAAGCAGGGGTTGGGACCGGGGAGCTGTTTTTT; CDR3aa: CSVNQAGVGTGELFF
d_gene: TRBD1; v_gene: TRBV27; abundance: .; j_gene: TRBJ2-3; CDR3nt: TGTGCCAGCACAAAAGTGACAGGGAACCGTTTATGGGATACGCAGTATTTT; CDR3aa: CASTKVTGNRLWDTQYF
d_gene: .; v_gene: TRBV9; abundance: .; j_gene: TRBJ2-7; CDR3nt: TGTGCCAGCAGCGCGACAGTCACTACCTACGAGCAGTACTTC; CDR3aa: CASSATVTTYEQYF
d_gene: .; v_gene: TRBV19; abundance: once; j_gene: TRBJ2-3; CDR3nt: TGTGCCAGTAGTAAAACCCGGGCAGATACGCAGTATTTT; CDR3aa: CASSKTRADTQYF
d_gene: TRBD2; v_gene: TRBV19; abundance: .; j_gene: TRBJ2-3; CDR3nt: TGTGCCAGTAGTGACTCTAGCGGGAATACGCAGTATTTT; CDR3aa: CASSDSSGNTQYF
d_gene: .; v_gene: TRBV21-1; abundance: .; j_gene: TRBJ2-2; CDR3nt: TGTGCCAGCAGTACATCCGGGACAGGGTCCGGGGAGCTGTTTTTT; CDR3aa: CASSTSGTGSGELFF
d_gene: .; v_gene: TRBV28; abundance: .; j_gene: TRBJ1-1; CDR3nt: TGTGCCAGCAGTTTTGAAGGGGGTATTAACACTGAAGCTTTCTTT; CDR3aa: CASSFEGGINTEAFF
d_gene: TRBD1; v_gene: TRBV4-1; abundance: .; j_gene: TRBJ1-2; CDR3nt: TGCGCCAGCAGCCAAGAGCAGACAGGGGGCTATGGCTACACCTTC; CDR3aa: CASSQEQTGGYGYTF
d_gene: TRBD2; v_gene: TRBV9; abundance: .; j_gene: TRBJ2-1; CDR3nt: TGTGCCAGCAGCCCGAGGCTAGCGGGAGTAGGAAATGAGCAGTTCTTC; CDR3aa: CASSPRLAGVGNEQFF
d_gene: TRBD2; v_gene: TRBV10-2; abundance: .; j_gene: TRBJ2-1; CDR3nt: TGCGCCAGCCGAGAACTAGCGGGAGCTAGTGACAATGAGCAGTTCTTC; CDR3aa: CASRELAGASDNEQFF
d_gene: TRBD1; v_gene: TRBV7-2; abundance: .; j_gene: TRBJ2-7; CDR3nt: TGTGCCAGCAGCTCCGGACAGGGGGCTTACGAGCAGTACTTC; CDR3aa: CASSSGQGAYEQYF
d_gene: .; v_gene: TRBV28; abundance: .; j_gene: TRBJ2-7; CDR3nt: TGTGCCAGCGGAAACTACGAGCAGTACTTC; CDR3aa: CASGNYEQYF
d_gene: TRBD1; v_gene: TRBV28; abundance: .; j_gene: TRBJ2-6; CDR3nt: TGTGCCAGCGACAGGGGCTCATCTGGGGCCAACGTCCTGACTTTC; CDR3aa: CASDRGSSGANVLTF
d_gene: TRBD2; v_gene: TRBV5-1; abundance: .; j_gene: TRBJ2-5; CDR3nt: TGCGCCAGCAGTCAGGCGGGAGAGTATGGAGAGCAGTACTTC; CDR3aa: CASSQAGEYGEQYF
d_gene: .; v_gene: TRBV20-1; abundance: .; j_gene: TRBJ2-7; CDR3nt: TGCAGTGCTAGACAGGGCTACGAGCAGTACTTC; CDR3aa: CSARQGYEQYF
d_gene: TRBD2; v_gene: TRBV7-7; abundance: .; j_gene: TRBJ2-1; CDR3nt: TGTGCTAGCAGCTTAGTCTATAGGGGACTAGGGAATAATGAGCAGTTCTTC; CDR3aa: CASSLVYRGLGNNEQFF
d_gene: .; v_gene: TRBV4-1; abundance: .; j_gene: TRBJ2-1; CDR3nt: TGCGCCAGCAGCCAAGATTCGGGAGAGGTAGACAATGAGCAGTTCTTC; CDR3aa: CASSQDSGEVDNEQFF
d_gene: .; v_gene: TRBV4-1; abundance: .; j_gene: TRBJ2-7; CDR3nt: TGCGCCAGCAGCCAAGGGGCAGCCGCCTACGAGCAGTACTTC; CDR3aa: CASSQGAAAYEQYF
d_gene: .; v_gene: TRBV20-1; abundance: .; j_gene: TRBJ2-7; CDR3nt: TGCAGTGCTAGAGGCGGGTACGAGCAGTACTTC; CDR3aa: CSARGGYEQYF
d_gene: .; v_gene: TRBV30; abundance: few; j_gene: TRBJ1-4; CDR3nt: TGTGCCTGGAGTGTACCGCTACTTTGTATTGAAAAACTGTTTTTT; CDR3aa: CAWSVPLLCIEKLFF
d_gene: TRBD2; v_gene: TRBV28; abundance: .; j_gene: TRBJ2-5; CDR3nt: TGTGCCAGCTTCAGCGGGAGCGATCAGGAGACCCAGTACTTC; CDR3aa: CASFSGSDQETQYF
d_gene: TRBD1; v_gene: TRBV19; abundance: .; j_gene: TRBJ2-1; CDR3nt: TGTGCCAGTAGTACGTCAGGGGGAGAATACAATGAGCAGTTCTTC; CDR3aa: CASSTSGGEYNEQFF
d_gene: .; v_gene: TRBV7-3; abundance: .; j_gene: TRBJ2-7; CDR3nt: TGTGCCAGCAGCCAGACCGGGACCTACGAGCAGTACTTC; CDR3aa: CASSQTGTYEQYF
d_gene: .; v_gene: TRBV5-6; abundance: .; j_gene: TRBJ1-3; CDR3nt: TGTGCCAGCAGCCCGCGGGCGTCGGCGGGAAACACCATATATTTT; CDR3aa: CASSPRASAGNTIYF
d_gene: .; v_gene: TRBV12-1; abundance: .; j_gene: TRBJ2-1; CDR3nt: TGTGCCAGCAGCTTTGCCTCCGGACATCCTTACAATGAGCAGTTCTTC; CDR3aa: CASSFASGHPYNEQFF
d_gene: .; v_gene: TRBV6-4; abundance: medium-sized; j_gene: TRBJ1-1; CDR3nt: TGTGCCAGCAGTGATGGGACTGAGAACACTGAAGCTTTCTTT; CDR3aa: CASSDGTENTEAFF
d_gene: .; v_gene: TRBV4-1; abundance: .; j_gene: TRBJ1-3; CDR3nt: TGCGCCAGCAGCCAAGCGGACCGGGAGAGCTCTGGAAACACCATATATTTT; CDR3aa: CASSQADRESSGNTIYF
d_gene: .; v_gene: TRBV6-5; abundance: .; j_gene: TRBJ2-5; CDR3nt: TGTGCCAGCAGTTACTCCCAGGGGTACCAAGAGACCCAGTACTTC; CDR3aa: CASSYSQGYQETQYF
d_gene: TRBD2; v_gene: TRBV28; abundance: .; j_gene: TRBJ2-7; CDR3nt: TGTGCCAGCAGCCCCGGACTAGCGGTAGTTTACGAGCAGTACTTC; CDR3aa: CASSPGLAVVYEQYF
d_gene: TRBD1; v_gene: TRBV10-2; abundance: .; j_gene: TRBJ1-5; CDR3nt: TGCGCCAGCAGTGGGGCTGGTGAGACAGGGAACTATCAGCCCCAGCATTTT; CDR3aa: CASSGAGETGNYQPQHF
d_gene: .; v_gene: TRBV5-1; abundance: .; j_gene: TRBJ2-1; CDR3nt: TGCGCCAGCAGCTTGGGGCAGGGCCCCTACAATGAGCAGTTCTTC; CDR3aa: CASSLGQGPYNEQFF
d_gene: TRBD1; v_gene: TRBV5-1; abundance: .; j_gene: TRBJ2-5; CDR3nt: TGCGCCAGCAGCTTCCAGGGGGAAAAAGAGACCCAGTACTTC; CDR3aa: CASSFQGEKETQYF
d_gene: .; v_gene: TRBV19; abundance: .; j_gene: TRBJ2-7; CDR3nt: TGTGCCAGTAGTATGTTCCTAGCAGCCCACGAGCAGTACTTC; CDR3aa: CASSMFLAAHEQYF
d_gene: .; v_gene: TRBV12-2; abundance: .; j_gene: TRBJ2-7; CDR3nt: TGTGCAAGTCGCTTAGCAAGAGGGGACAGGGACTACGAGCAGTACTTC; CDR3aa: CASRLARGDRDYEQYF
d_gene: .; v_gene: TRBV28; abundance: .; j_gene: TRBJ2-2; CDR3nt: TGTGCCAGCACCCGGGGGACCGGGGAGCTGTTTTTT; CDR3aa: CASTRGTGELFF
d_gene: .; v_gene: TRBV27; abundance: .; j_gene: TRBJ2-2; CDR3nt: TGTGCCAGCAGTTTATGGGCCACCGGGGAGCTGTTTTTT; CDR3aa: CASSLWATGELFF
d_gene: TRBD2; v_gene: TRBV2; abundance: .; j_gene: TRBJ2-1; CDR3nt: TGTGCCAGCAGCCCGGGACTAGCGGGAGGCGGTGAGCAGTTCTTC; CDR3aa: CASSPGLAGGGEQFF
d_gene: .; v_gene: TRBV2; abundance: .; j_gene: TRBJ1-1; CDR3nt: TGTGCCAGCAGGAAGGACAGCGGGGGCACTGAAGCTTTCTTT; CDR3aa: CASRKDSGGTEAFF
d_gene: .; v_gene: TRBV29-1; abundance: .; j_gene: TRBJ2-7; CDR3nt: TGCAGCGTAACAGACGGAACCTACGAGCAGTACTTC; CDR3aa: CSVTDGTYEQYF
d_gene: TRBD1; v_gene: TRBV7-8; abundance: once; j_gene: TRBJ2-7; CDR3nt: TGTGCCAGCAGCCTACAGGACAGGGGAGAGCAGTACTTC; CDR3aa: CASSLQDRGEQYF
d_gene: TRBD1; v_gene: TRBV15; abundance: once; j_gene: TRBJ2-7; CDR3nt: TGTGCCACTGGGACAGGGGGCACTCCCGAGCAGTACTTC; CDR3aa: CATGTGGTPEQYF
d_gene: TRBD1; v_gene: TRBV5-6; abundance: once; j_gene: TRBJ1-1; CDR3nt: TGTGCCAGCAGCTCGCCCAGGGGGCGCAGGACTGAAGCTTTCTTT; CDR3aa: CASSSPRGRRTEAFF
d_gene: TRBD2; v_gene: TRBV27; abundance: .; j_gene: TRBJ2-5; CDR3nt: TGTGCCAGCAGAATGACTAGCGGGAGCCTAGCAGAGACCCAGTACTTC; CDR3aa: CASRMTSGSLAETQYF